The sequence of this TCR beta chain was determined in a study of regulatory T cells in long-lasting Graves disease. TCR beta libraries were built with iRepertoire HTBI primers and Arm-PCR of CDR3 regions. TCRdb ran MiXCR on the multiplex PCR reads and lists one entry per CDR3 protein. Of about 540,000 distinct CDR3 sequences detected, around an eighth appear once; the ten largest clones hold roughly 10%. Time point noted: newly diagnosed GD, antithyroid drugs for less than 3 months. The authors made the TCR library using RNA they extracted from PBMCs. Looked up from germline, CDR1 is SNHLY and CDR2 is FYNNEI. The ends were cut back, 6 bases at V and 6 bases at J, with 9 bases in the middle. The CDR3 has 13 amino acids. This clonotype was observed many times. The same sample was also used in a study of T cells in Graves' hyperthyroidism and ophthalmopathy. From that second work: Most thyroid clonotypes expanded above 0.001 were also detected in blood.

The source of this sequence is a man aged 25 to 40 with Graves disease. This sample comprised peripheral blood mononuclear cells (PBMCs), obtained at new diagnosis, from a patient treated with antithyroid drugs. The J gene is TRBJ1-6, the V gene TRBV2, with D possibly being TRBD1 (6 bases). The chain's CDR3 is CASSGRGNSPLHF. CDR3 sequence (DNA): TGTGCCAGCAGCGGCAGGGGTAATTCACCCCTCCACTTT.